This T cell receptor beta chain is from a study of control samples from healthy donors and cancer patients. CDR3 length: 13 amino acids. Trimming took off 4 bases at V and 1 base at J, with 7 bases between the two ends. In germline, CDR1 is ENHRY, CDR2 SYGVKD. Only in-frame clones appear in the TCRdb table, and some are missing; sequencing was by immunoSEQ multiplex PCR. Among approximately 100,000 clones listed, almost 90% were seen once. This sequence was found in a man under 40 in good health. The material sequenced was blood. The rearrangement uses TRBV10-3 and TRBJ2-5; D gene ambiguous. In DNA form, the CDR3 reads TGTGCCATCAGTGCGATACTCCAAGAGACCCAGTACTTC. This sequence encodes CAISAILQETQYF.